The entry below describes one T cell receptor beta chain. The data stem from a study of shared T cell receptors in the human thymus. Clones were read by immunoSEQ multiplex PCR, and TCRdb kept only the in-frame ones, dropping some. The sample contains hundreds of thousands of clones, 80% to 90% of which appear only once. Trimming took 3 bases from V and 0 from J, leaving 15 bases between them. The germline V gene has CDR1 SGHDT and CDR2 YYEEEE. The CDR3 totals 17 residues. These data are also associated with another study on human thymus T cells.

The sequenced sample was thymocytes. J is TRBJ2-2 and V is TRBV5-6; D is possibly TRBD1 (6 bases). This sequence originates from a girl under three years old with a congenital heart defect. This CDR3 reads CASSCLVRGSNTGELFF. In nucleotides, the CDR3 is TGTGCCAGCAGCTGCCTAGTTAGGGGGTCGAACACCGGGGAGCTGTTTTTT.